Shown below are 16 T cell receptor beta chains from a single sample sequenced in a study of identical twins. Using its own MiXCR run on the 5' RACE reads, TCRdb lists one record per CDR3 protein. This table holds 1.5 million to 2 million distinct CDR3 sequences, less than 35% found once. Sequencing was done on a sample of cord blood. The receptors come from a newborn girl in good health.

This clonotype was counted between two and nine times. The V call is TRBV29-1, the J call TRBJ2-3; D possibly uses TRBD1 or TRBD2 (5 bases each). The V end was cut by 1 base, the J end by 4 bases, with 21 bases between. This CDR3 is 17 amino acids long. CDR1 SQVTM and CDR2 ANQGSEA come from the germline V gene. For the CDR3, the DNA is TGCAGCGTTGAAGGGGACGACCGTATAGGGGCATCAGATACGCAGTATTTT. It translates to CSVEGDDRIGASDTQYF.

This clonotype has a count of ten or more. This chain joins TRBV10-2 and TRBJ2-6; D is possibly TRBD1 (6 bases). Germline CDR1 and CDR2: WSHSY and SAAADI. There are 17 residues in the CDR3. V was trimmed by 4 bases and J by 0 bases, leaving 13 bases between them. The CDR3 spells CASSVVTGFSGANVLTF. CDR3 DNA sequence: TGCGCCAGCAGTGTAGTTACAGGGTTCTCTGGGGCCAACGTCCTGACTTTC.

This chain uses TRBV5-1 with TRBJ2-3; 7 bases are shared with TRBD1. The CDR3 length is 14 residues. Trimming cost V 5 bases and J 2 bases; bases outside gene matches: 5. Germline V gene lookup returns CDR1 SGHRS and CDR2 YFSETQ. CDR3 nucleotides: TGCGCCAGCAGACCGGGACAGACCACAGATACGCAGTATTTT. Protein: CASRPGQTTDTQYF.

The V call is TRBV4-1, the J call TRBJ1-2; TRBD1 matches 7 bases. This CDR3 has 14 amino acids. CDR1 and CDR2 from the germline V gene are MGHRA and YSYEKL. The J segment lost 8 bases and the V segment lost 4 bases, leaving 10 bases of the junction unmatched. The CDR3 DNA is TGCGCCAGCAGCCGACCGGGGACAGCCAAGGGCTACACCTTC. It translates to CASSRPGTAKGYTF.

This clonotype has just a few counts. The CDR3 sequence: CSARGTNPYSNEQFF. CDR3 sequence (DNA): TGCAGTGCTAGAGGGACCAATCCCTATTCCAATGAGCAGTTCTTC. The V gene is TRBV20-1, the J gene TRBJ2-1; D is uncertain. Germline CDR1 and CDR2: DFQATT and SNEGSKA (reference sequence). There are 15 residues in the CDR3. Trimming cost V 1 base and J 6 bases, with 16 bases left between them.

This chain uses TRBV5-5 with TRBJ1-1; D is unresolved. V was cut by 0 bases and J by 3 bases, with 24 bases left in between. The CDR3 spans 19 residues. Germline assignment: CDR1 SGHKS and CDR2 YYEKEE (reference sequence). The CDR3 sequence: CASSLARSRRSTQYTEAFF. The CDR3 DNA is TGTGCCAGCAGCTTGGCTAGGTCCCGGAGGAGTACCCAGTACACTGAAGCTTTCTTT.

J is TRBJ2-1 and V is TRBV7-9; 10 positions match TRBD2. This CDR3 has 18 residues. After removal of 0 bases from V and 2 bases from J, the junction contained 7 bases not matched to a gene. CDR1 and CDR2 (germline): SEHNR, FQNEAQ (reference sequence). The CDR3 protein is CASSLAARLAGPYNEQFF. DNA of the CDR3: TGTGCCAGCAGCTTAGCCGCCCGACTAGCGGGCCCCTACAATGAGCAGTTCTTC.

This clonotype turned up a few times. The chain employs TRBV2 and TRBJ2-5; a possible D gene is TRBD1 (6 bases). V dropped 3 bases and J dropped 7 bases, with 12 bases sitting between them. The CDR3 has 13 residues. CDR1 and CDR2 from the germline V gene are SNHLY and FYNNEI. The CDR3 sequence is CASSDRTEGTQYF. CDR3 nucleotides: TGTGCCAGCAGTGATCGGACAGAGGGGACCCAGTACTTC.

Notes on this clonotype: A read error is possible here, since a much larger clone lies one base away. The rearrangement links TRBV3-1 to TRBJ1-5; no clear D gene. Germline values: CDR1 LGHDT, CDR2 YNNKEL (reference sequence). This CDR3 is built from 13 residues. The CDR3 sequence: CASNQDGNQPQHF. Written as DNA, the CDR3 is TGTGCCAGCAACCAAGATGGCAATCAGCCCCAGCATTTT.

This clonotype was recorded many times. One end of the junction fails to match germline, which may point to a read error. The V and J genes are TRBV2 and TRBJ2-3, with 7 bases that match TRBD2. CDR1 and CDR2 (germline): SNHLY, FYNNEI. The CDR3 length is 13 residues. CDR3 in DNA: TGCGCCAGCAGCGGAACGGGGGGAGATACGCAGTATTTT. Its protein is CASSGTGGDTQYF.

This clonotype was observed a few times. The CDR3 protein is CASSLTERDTQYF. DNA of the CDR3: TGTGCCAGCAGCTTGACCGAGAGAGATACGCAGTATTTT. The chain couples TRBV5-4 to TRBJ2-3; D gene ambiguous. The CDR3 sequence is 13 residues long. V shed 1 base and J shed 5 bases, with 8 bases lying between them. Germline CDR1 and CDR2: SGHNT and YYREEE (reference sequence).

Remarks on this clonotype: A much larger clone lies a single base off, so this may be a read error. This chain uses TRBV29-1 with TRBJ1-2, with D hard to call. Deletions cut 6 bases from V and 1 base from J, with 12 bases between. The CDR3 consists of 13 residues. In germline, CDR1 is SQVTM, CDR2 ANQGSEA. The CDR3 DNA reads as TGCAGCGTCAGAAGCCACAGTAACTATGGCTACACCTTC. This gives the protein CSVRSHSNYGYTF.

The rearrangement joins TRBV29-1 to TRBJ1-1, with 9 bases identical to TRBD1. With V trimmed by 4 bases and J by 4 bases, 10 bases remained unmatched. The CDR3 is 15 amino acids. Per the germline V gene, CDR1 is SQVTM and CDR2 is ANQGSEA. As DNA, the CDR3 is TGCAGCGTTGTCTCAGTGGGGACAGGGATCACTGAAGCTTTCTTT. Translating gives CSVVSVGTGITEAFF.

The chain has TRBV21-1 and TRBJ2-3; the table gives TRBD2 as D, unverified against the DNA. TRBV21-1 is noted as a pseudogene. This CDR3 has 18 amino acids. CDR3 sequence reads: CASSKAVGRAPTRNTQYF. In DNA, the CDR3 is TGTGCCAGCAGCAAAGCGGTTGGGAGGGCCCCCACACGAAATACGCAGTATTTT.

The V and J genes are TRBV20-1 and TRBJ2-7; 14 bases are shared with TRBD2. The germline V gene has CDR1 DFQATT and CDR2 SNEGSKA (reference sequence). Trimming took 0 bases from V and 4 from J; bases not matched to a gene: 11. This CDR3 spans 18 amino acids. This chain's CDR3 is CSARDRGRLAGGTYEQYF. In nucleotides, the CDR3 is TGCAGTGCTAGAGATAGGGGGCGACTAGCGGGGGGGACGTACGAGCAGTACTTC.

The rearrangement joins TRBV12-3 or TRBV12-4 to TRBJ2-7; 15 bases line up with TRBD2. The end of the DNA aligns better with TRBJ2-4, so the J call may be wrong. This CDR3 region has 15 residues. CDR3 sequence reads: CASSSGLAGGGIQYF. The CDR3 DNA reads as TGTGCCAGCAGTTCCGGACTAGCGGGGGGGGGCATTCAGTACTTC.